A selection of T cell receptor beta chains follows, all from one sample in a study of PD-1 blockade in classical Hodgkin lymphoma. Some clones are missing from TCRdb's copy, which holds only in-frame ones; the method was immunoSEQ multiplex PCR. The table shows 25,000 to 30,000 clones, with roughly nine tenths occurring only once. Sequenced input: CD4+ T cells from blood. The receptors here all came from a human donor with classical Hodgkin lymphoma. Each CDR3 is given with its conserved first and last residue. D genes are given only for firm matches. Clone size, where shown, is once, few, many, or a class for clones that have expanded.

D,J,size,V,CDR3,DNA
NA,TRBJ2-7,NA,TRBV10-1,CASSRDTQGEQYF,TGCGCCAGCAGCCGGGACACCCAGGGGGAGCAGTACTTC
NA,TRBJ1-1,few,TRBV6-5,CASSRPDIYTEAFF,TGTGCCAGCAGTCGCCCGGACATCTACACTGAAGCTTTCTTT
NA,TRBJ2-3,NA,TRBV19,CATGEITDTQYF,TGTGCCACCGGAGAGATCACAGATACGCAGTATTTT
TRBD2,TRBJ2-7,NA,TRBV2,CASSEEGLAGVKYEQYF,TGTGCCAGCAGTGAAGAGGGACTAGCGGGAGTTAAGTACGAGCAGTACTTC
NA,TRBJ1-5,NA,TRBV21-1,CASSKGSIGSGDSNQPQHF,TGTGCCAGCAGCAAAGGAAGTATAGGGTCGGGGGATAGCAATCAGCCCCAGCATTTT
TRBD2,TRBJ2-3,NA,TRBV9,CASSNRGTSGSTDTQYF,TGTGCCAGCAGCAACCGAGGGACTAGCGGCAGCACAGATACGCAGTATTTT
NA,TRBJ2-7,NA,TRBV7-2,CASSLGQPYEQYF,TGTGCCAGCAGCCTCGGACAGCCCTACGAGCAGTACTTC
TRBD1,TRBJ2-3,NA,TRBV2,CASTEDRASTDTQYF,TGTGCCAGCACCGAGGACAGGGCTAGCACAGATACGCAGTATTTT
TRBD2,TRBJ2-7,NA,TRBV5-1,CASSFLAGRSYEQYF,TGCGCCAGCAGCTTCCTAGCGGGGCGCTCCTACGAGCAGTACTTC
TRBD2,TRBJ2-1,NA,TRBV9,CASSFSGTTQLGQFF,TGTGCCAGCAGCTTCTCCGGGACTACCCAGTTGGGGCAGTTCTTC
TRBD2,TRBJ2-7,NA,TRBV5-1,CASSLATGLAYEQYF,TGCGCCAGCAGCTTGGCCACGGGACTAGCCTACGAGCAGTACTTC
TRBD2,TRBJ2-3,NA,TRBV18,CASSPGTSGRSTDTQYF,TGTGCCAGCTCACCAGGGACTAGCGGGCGCAGCACAGATACGCAGTATTTT
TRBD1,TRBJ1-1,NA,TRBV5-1,CASSSRPTGGATEAFF,TGCGCCAGCAGCTCCAGACCTACAGGGGGCGCCACTGAAGCTTTCTTT
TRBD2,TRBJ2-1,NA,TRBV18,CASSPEIAGGNEQFF,TGTGCCAGCTCACCAGAAATAGCGGGAGGAAATGAGCAGTTCTTC
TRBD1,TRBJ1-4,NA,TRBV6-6,CASSYSGQTNEKLFF,TGTGCCAGCAGTTACTCGGGACAGACTAATGAAAAACTGTTTTTT
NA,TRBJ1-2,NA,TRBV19,CASSIGGINGYTF,TGTGCCAGTAGTATCGGGGGAATAAATGGCTACACCTTC
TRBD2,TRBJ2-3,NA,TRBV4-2,CASSQRNKGLAGTDTQYF,TGTGCCAGCAGCCAACGGAACAAGGGACTAGCGGGCACAGATACGCAGTATTTT
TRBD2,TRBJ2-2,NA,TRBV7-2,CASSYGLAGVTGELFF,TGTGCCAGCAGCTATGGACTAGCGGGGGTTACCGGGGAGCTGTTTTTT
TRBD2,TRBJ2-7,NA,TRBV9,CASSEGLANYEQYF,TGTGCCAGCAGCGAGGGACTAGCGAACTACGAGCAGTACTTC
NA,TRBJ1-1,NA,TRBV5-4,CASSLVRTSPMNTEAFF,TGTGCCAGCAGCTTGGTTCGTACAAGCCCAATGAACACTGAAGCTTTCTTT
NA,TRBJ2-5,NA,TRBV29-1,CSVEAGAAEETQYF,TGCAGCGTTGAAGCAGGGGCGGCAGAAGAGACCCAGTACTTC
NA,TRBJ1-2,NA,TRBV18,CASSPSAGNYGYTF,TGTGCCAGCTCACCATCCGCGGGGAACTATGGCTACACCTTC
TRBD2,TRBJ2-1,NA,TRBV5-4,CASSLEVLADNEQFF,TGTGCCAGCAGCCTTGAAGTTCTAGCGGACAATGAGCAGTTCTTC
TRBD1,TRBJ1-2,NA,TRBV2,CASRGQVGNYGYTF,TGTGCCAGCAGGGGACAGGTTGGAAACTATGGCTACACCTTC
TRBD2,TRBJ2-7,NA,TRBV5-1,CASSQTSGSSYEQYF,TGCGCCAGCAGTCAGACTAGCGGCTCCTCCTACGAGCAGTACTTC
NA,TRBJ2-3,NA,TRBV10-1,CASSEGTGPSTDTQYF,TGCGCCAGCAGTGAAGGCACAGGACCTAGCACAGATACGCAGTATTTT
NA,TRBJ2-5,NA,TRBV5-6,CASSLRWVQETQYF,TGTGCCAGCAGCTTGCGGTGGGTACAAGAGACCCAGTACTTC
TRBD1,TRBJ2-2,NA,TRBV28,CASSNSGTGNTGELFF,TGTGCCAGCTCAAACTCCGGGACAGGGAACACCGGGGAGCTGTTTTTT
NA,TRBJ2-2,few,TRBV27,CASSFPGGELFF,TGTGCCAGCAGTTTCCCCGGCGGGGAGCTGTTTTTT
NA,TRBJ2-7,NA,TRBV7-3,CASSLGAGRHEQYF,TGTGCCAGCAGCTTAGGGGCAGGGAGGCACGAGCAGTACTTC
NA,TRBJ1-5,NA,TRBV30,CAWSPNSNQPQHF,TGTGCCTGGAGCCCAAATAGCAATCAGCCCCAGCATTTT
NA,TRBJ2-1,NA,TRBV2,CASSGQVSYNEQFF,TGTGCCAGCAGTGGGCAGGTGTCCTACAATGAGCAGTTCTTC
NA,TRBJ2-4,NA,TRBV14,CASSPLGGWTKNIQYF,TGTGCCAGCAGCCCCCTGGGGGGATGGACCAAAAACATTCAGTACTTC
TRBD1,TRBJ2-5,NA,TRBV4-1,CASSQEGRGWETQYF,TGCGCCAGCAGCCAAGAGGGCAGGGGGTGGGAGACCCAGTACTTC
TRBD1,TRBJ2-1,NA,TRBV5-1,CASSQGQSSYNEQFF,TGCGCCAGCAGCCAGGGACAGAGCTCCTACAATGAGCAGTTCTTC
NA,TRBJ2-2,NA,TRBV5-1,CASSLSGPGGTGELFF,TGCGCCAGCAGCCTCTCCGGGCCCGGGGGCACCGGGGAGCTGTTTTTT
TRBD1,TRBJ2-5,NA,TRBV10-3,CAIRAGQGETQYF,TGTGCCATCAGGGCTGGACAGGGAGAGACCCAGTACTTC
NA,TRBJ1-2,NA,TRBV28,CASSPSGLYGYTF,TGTGCCAGCAGTCCCAGTGGGCTCTATGGCTACACCTTC
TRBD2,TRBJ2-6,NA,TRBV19,CASSTYHGLAGAGANVLTF,TGTGCCAGTAGTACTTACCATGGACTAGCGGGAGCTGGGGCCAACGTCCTGACTTTC
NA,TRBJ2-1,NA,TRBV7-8,CASSSMGGNSYNEQFF,TGTGCCAGCAGCTCAATGGGAGGTAACTCCTACAATGAGCAGTTCTTC
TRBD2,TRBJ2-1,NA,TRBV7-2,CASSSRTSGRAINEQFF,TGTGCCAGCAGCTCAAGGACTAGCGGGAGGGCCATAAATGAGCAGTTCTTC
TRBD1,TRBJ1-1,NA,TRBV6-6,CASSTRQGGNTEAFF,TGTGCCAGCAGTACCCGACAGGGGGGGAACACTGAAGCTTTCTTT
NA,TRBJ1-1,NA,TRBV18,CASSTQGTEAFF,TGTGCCAGCTCAACACAGGGTACTGAAGCTTTCTTT
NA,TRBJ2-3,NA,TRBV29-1,CSVESLGTDTQYF,TGCAGCGTTGAATCCCTAGGAACAGATACGCAGTATTTT
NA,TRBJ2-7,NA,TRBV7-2,CASSLVVYEQYF,TGTGCCAGCAGCTTAGTCGTCTACGAGCAGTACTTC
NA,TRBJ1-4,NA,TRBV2,CASSEGEGNEKLFF,TGTGCCAGCAGTGAAGGAGAAGGGAATGAAAAACTGTTTTTT
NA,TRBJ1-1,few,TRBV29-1,CSVAPSGMNTEAFF,TGCAGCGTCGCTCCTTCAGGGATGAACACTGAAGCTTTCTTT
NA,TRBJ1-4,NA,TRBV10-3,CAISDPGRGEKLFF,TGTGCCATCAGTGACCCCGGGCGGGGAGAAAAACTGTTTTTT
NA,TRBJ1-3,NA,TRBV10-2,CASSAGAGNTIYF,TGCGCCAGCAGTGCCGGGGCTGGAAACACCATATATTTT
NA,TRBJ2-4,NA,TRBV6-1,CASGPLAKNIQYF,TGTGCCAGCGGACCGCTAGCCAAAAACATTCAGTACTTC
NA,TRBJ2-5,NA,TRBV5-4,CASSLPPRGSEQYF,TGTGCCAGCAGCTTGCCCCCGCGGGGAAGTGAGCAGTACTTC
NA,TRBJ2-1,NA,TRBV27,CASSLSPNEQFF,TGTGCCAGCAGTTTATCGCCCAATGAGCAGTTCTTC
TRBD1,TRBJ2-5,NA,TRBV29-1,CSVEARDRGRAQYF,TGCAGCGTTGAAGCCCGGGACAGGGGGCGCGCGCAGTACTTC
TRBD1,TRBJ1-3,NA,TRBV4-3,CASSQEYRGSGNTIYF,TGCGCCAGCAGCCAAGAATACAGGGGCTCTGGAAACACCATATATTTT
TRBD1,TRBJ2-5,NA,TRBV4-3,CASRRTGTGSETQYF,TGCGCCAGCAGACGAACCGGGACAGGGTCGGAGACCCAGTACTTC